The 26 T cell receptor beta chains below come from one sample, sequenced in a study of regulatory T cells in long-lasting Graves disease. Both iRepertoire HTBI primers and Arm-PCR of CDR3 regions were used to build the TCR beta libraries. TCRdb passed the multiplex PCR reads through MiXCR, listing each CDR3 protein once. Seen here are fewer than 450,000 distinct CDR3 sequences, around 20% observed once, and the top ten hold more than 20%. Time point indicated: persistent/refractory GD, antithyroid drugs over 5 years with positive TRAb. With RNA extracted from PBMCs as input, the TCR library was made. The input for sequencing was peripheral blood mononuclear cells (PBMCs), taken when the disease was refractory, from a patient treated with antithyroid drugs. These receptors all stem from a female donor with Graves disease.

In this sample, this clonotype turned up many times. The chain is built from TRBV14 and TRBJ1-1; the D is unclear. In germline, CDR1 is SGHDN, CDR2 FVKESK. CDR3 length: 15 amino acids. V was clipped by 0 bases and J by 1 base, with 9 bases between them. The CDR3 coding sequence is TGTGCCAGCAGCCAAGAAGCAACAGCGAACACTGAAGCTTTCTTT. Translated: CASSQEATANTEAFF.

V is TRBV14 and J is TRBJ1-1; a possible D gene is TRBD1 (6 bases). Trimming shortened V by 2 bases and J by 2 bases, and 15 bases separated the two germline ends. This CDR3 is built from 16 residues. Germline V gene lookup returns CDR1 SGHDN and CDR2 FVKESK. CDR3 bases: TGTGCCAGCAGCCAACGTCGGGACAACTTTAACACTGAAGCTTTCTTT. This codes for CASSQRRDNFNTEAFF. The variable domain in full, completed from reference TRBV14 and TRBJ1-1, reads EAGVTQFPSHSVIEKGQTVTLRCDPISGHDNLYWYRRVMGKEIKFLLHFVKESKQDESGMPNNRFLAERTGGTYSTLKVQPAELEDSGVYFCASSQRRDNFNTEAFFGQGTRLTVV.

This clonotype was observed many times. CDR3 region: CASSTGTDKETQYF. The CDR3 coding sequence is TGTGCCAGCAGTACCGGGACAGATAAAGAGACCCAGTACTTC. The chain has TRBV2 and TRBJ2-5; 7 bases match TRBD1. The length of the CDR3 is 14 residues. V lost 5 bases, J lost 3 bases, and 6 bases stayed unmatched. Germline-derived CDR1 and CDR2 are SNHLY and FYNNEI.

This clonotype was counted many times. V is TRBV28 and J is TRBJ1-2; TRBD1 matches at 7 bases. The ends lost 3 bases at V and 2 bases at J; junction bases unmatched: 3. The CDR3 has 14 residues. Germline assignment: CDR1 MDHEN and CDR2 SYDVKM. CDR3 DNA: TGTGCCAGCAGTTTGACAGGGTTCAACTATGGCTACACCTTC. Amino acid sequence: CASSLTGFNYGYTF.

This clonotype showed up many times. The V gene is TRBV12-3 or TRBV12-4, the J gene TRBJ2-5; the D is unclear. The CDR3 consists of 13 residues. Trimming took off 2 bases at V and 3 bases at J, with 7 bases between the two ends. In nucleotides, the CDR3 is TGTGCCAGCAGTTTAAAAAGGAAAGAGACCCAGTACTTC. This sequence encodes CASSLKRKETQYF.

This clonotype was seen ten or more times. V usage is TRBV28 and J usage is TRBJ2-5, with 8 bases that match TRBD1. The CDR3 consists of 11 residues. Germline values: CDR1 MDHEN, CDR2 SYDVKM. V lost 7 bases, J lost 6 bases, and 1 base stayed unmatched. CDR3 sequence: CASNRGKTQYF. In nucleotides, the CDR3 is TGTGCCAGCAACAGGGGGAAGACCCAGTACTTC.

This clonotype was found once. This chain uses TRBV6-2 or TRBV6-3 with TRBJ1-1, with TRBD1 matching 11 bases. The germline gives CDR1 MNHEY, CDR2 SVGEGT. The CDR3 spans 16 residues. After removal of 6 bases from V and 4 bases from J, the junction contained 10 bases not matched to a gene. The CDR3 region has the DNA TGTGCCAGCAGCCATACCCGGGACAGGGGGTTCACTGAAGCTTTCTTT. Protein product: CASSHTRDRGFTEAFF.

This clonotype was counted many times. The rearrangement joins TRBV27 to TRBJ1-5; D remains unclear. Trimming took 8 bases from V and 6 from J, leaving 11 bases between them. This CDR3 region has 12 residues. CDR1 and CDR2 (germline): MNHEY, SMNVEV (reference sequence). CDR3 DNA: TGTGCCAGCCGGGCCTGGGGTCAGCCCCAGCATTTT. Protein sequence: CASRAWGQPQHF.

V gene TRBV29-1 combines with J gene TRBJ2-2; 7 bases are a match to TRBD1. The CDR3 extends over 13 amino acids. The ends lost 6 bases at V and 6 bases at J; junction bases unmatched: 7. Germline V gene data show CDR1 as SQVTM and CDR2 as ANQGSEA. The CDR3 DNA sequence: TGCAGCGTGATTGGACAGGTGGCCGGGGAGCTGTTTTTT. It specifies CSVIGQVAGELFF.

Of note for this clonotype: One end of the junction does not line up with germline, which may come from a read error. The chain employs TRBV18 and TRBJ1-1; D not resolved. Germline loops: CDR1 KGHSH, CDR2 LQKENI. CDR3 length equals 15 residues. CDR3 sequence: CASPPDDWLNTEAFF. The CDR3, as DNA: TGTGCCAGCCCACCCGACGACTGGCTGAACACTGAAGCTTTCTTT.

Ten or more counts support this clonotype. The chain is built from TRBV7-9 and TRBJ1-2, with D unresolved. Looked up from germline, CDR1 is SEHNR and CDR2 is FQNEAQ (reference sequence). V dropped 1 base and J dropped 4 bases, with 13 bases sitting between them. The CDR3 sequence is 15 residues long. The CDR3 spells CASSLDRWDGYGYTF. CDR3 sequence (DNA): TGTGCCAGCAGCTTAGATCGGTGGGATGGCTATGGCTACACCTTC.

This clonotype was observed a handful of times. This rearrangement joins TRBV30 to TRBJ1-1; perhaps TRBD1 as D (6 bases). Deletions cut 1 base from V and 5 bases from J, with 11 bases between. This CDR3 has 13 residues. Per germline, CDR1 GTSNPN and CDR2 SVGIG (reference sequence). In nucleotides, the CDR3 is TGTGCCTGGAGTGCAGGGGCGACTACTGAAGCTTTCTTT. Translation gives CAWSAGATTEAFF. Complete variable domain (other parts from reference TRBV30 and TRBJ1-1): SQTIHQWPATLVQPVGSPLSLECTVEGTSNPNLYWYRQAAGRGLQLLFYSVGIGQISSEVPQNLSASRPQDRQFILSSKKLLLSDSGFYLCAWSAGATTEAFFGQGTRLTVV.

This chain uses TRBV28 with TRBJ1-3, with no clear D. CDR1 MDHEN and CDR2 SYDVKM come from the germline V gene. V was shortened by 5 bases and J by 2 bases, with 4 bases between the two germline ends. This CDR3 comprises 12 residues. CDR3 coding DNA: TGTGCCAGCAGTGGGGCTGGAAACACCATATATTTT. Protein sequence: CASSGAGNTIYF.

This clonotype was observed at least ten times. J is TRBJ1-1 and V is TRBV24-1; D not certain. V lost 4 bases, J lost 4 bases, and 9 bases lay in between. This CDR3 has 13 amino acids. Germline lookup yields CDR1 KGHDR and CDR2 SFDVKD. The CDR3 protein is CATSEPGSTEAFF. CDR3 DNA sequence: TGTGCCACCAGTGAGCCCGGGAGCACTGAAGCTTTCTTT.

This chain connects TRBV11-2 to TRBJ1-2; 10 nucleotides align to TRBD1. From germline, CDR1 is SGHAT and CDR2 FQNNGV. V was pared by 2 bases and J by 6 bases, with 18 bases of the junction left unmatched. There are 19 residues in the CDR3. The CDR3 DNA sequence: TGTGCCAGCAGCTTACGGTCGGCCGGGAGCGGGACAGGGGTCAATGGCTACACCTTC. Translated: CASSLRSAGSGTGVNGYTF. Drawing the rest from reference TRBV11-2 and TRBJ1-2, the complete variable domain is EAGVAQSPRYKIIEKRQSVAFWCNPISGHATLYWYQQILGQGPKLLIQFQNNGVVDDSQLPKDRFSAERLKGVDSTLKIQPAKLEDSAVYLCASSLRSAGSGTGVNGYTFGSGTRLTVV.

This clonotype was seen ten or more times. The chain has TRBV28 and TRBJ2-7; TRBD1 is a possible D gene (6 bases). V shed 5 bases and J shed 4 bases, with 21 bases lying between them. The CDR3 totals 16 residues. Looked up from germline, CDR1 is MDHEN and CDR2 is SYDVKM. The CDR3 DNA reads as TGTGCCAGCAGTCCCATGGCCGGGACAACAACGTACGAGCAGTACTTC. Protein sequence: CASSPMAGTTTYEQYF.

The genes are TRBV20-1 and TRBJ2-2; D uncertain. The CDR3 loop spans 14 amino acids. V shed 5 bases and J shed 2 bases, with 12 bases lying between them. CDR1 is DFQATT, CDR2 SNEGSKA, per germline (reference sequence). Here the CDR3 DNA reads TGCAGTGCTGCCGTTGCAGCCAACACCGGGGAGCTGTTTTTT. It translates to CSAAVAANTGELFF.

This CDR3 reads CASSLVRTGSNSPLHF. CDR3 sequence (DNA): TGTGCCAGCAGCTTAGTGCGGACAGGGAGTAATTCACCCCTCCACTTT. The V and J genes are TRBV7-2 and TRBJ1-6; TRBD1 matches at 8 bases. Germline values: CDR1 SGHTA, CDR2 FQGNSA. CDR3 length: 16 residues. V lost 1 base, J lost 6 bases, and 5 bases stayed unmatched.

The chain employs TRBV5-6 and TRBJ2-5; 9 bases agree with TRBD1. J was trimmed by 4 bases and V by 4 bases; bases with no gene match: 5. Germline CDR1 reads SGHDT; CDR2 reads YYEEEE. The CDR3 runs 14 residues. DNA for the CDR3: TGTGCCAGCAGCCGGGGACAGGGCGGAGAGACCCAGTACTTC. Amino acid sequence: CASSRGQGGETQYF.

The table lists this clonotype with a few counts. The chain links TRBV12-3 or TRBV12-4 to TRBJ2-7; D possibly corresponds to TRBD1 (5 bases). The CDR3 loop spans 14 amino acids. V shed 2 bases and J shed 3 bases, with 11 bases lying between them. As DNA, the CDR3 is TGTGCCAGCAGTTTATCAGGGATTGGCTACGAGCAGTACTTC. It translates to CASSLSGIGYEQYF.

The CDR3 reads CASSVGRPSDGYTF. As DNA, the CDR3 is TGTGCCAGCAGCGTAGGGAGGCCGAGTGATGGCTACACCTTC. The chain has TRBV9 and TRBJ1-2, with D uncertain. CDR1 is SGDLS, CDR2 YYNGEE, per germline. There are 14 residues in the CDR3. V was cut by 0 bases and J by 6 bases, with 12 bases left in between.

The chain uses TRBV5-1 and TRBJ2-7; 7 nucleotides match TRBD1. CDR1 is SGHRS and CDR2 is YFSETQ in the germline V gene. This CDR3 contains 17 residues. V was pared by 5 bases and J by 0 bases, with 14 bases of the junction left unmatched. In DNA, the CDR3 is TGCGCCAGCAGAGGGGGCCTTCGACAGGGCAGCTCCTACGAGCAGTACTTC. Residues: CASRGGLRQGSSYEQYF.

This clonotype was detected ten times or more. The chain combines TRBV3-1 with TRBJ2-5; 8 bases are a match to TRBD1. The V gene's germline CDR1 is LGHDT and CDR2 YNNKEL (reference sequence). This CDR3 has 14 residues. The V segment lost 4 bases and the J segment 7 bases; nucleotides outside the gene matches: 8. Here the CDR3 reads CASSPGQGESTQYF. DNA for the CDR3: TGTGCCAGCAGCCCCGGACAGGGAGAGTCGACCCAGTACTTC.

The chain is built from TRBV27 and TRBJ2-3, with D tentatively TRBD2 (6 bases). Per germline, CDR1 MNHEY and CDR2 SMNVEV (reference sequence). This CDR3 spans 16 amino acids. The V end lost 7 bases, the J end lost 3 bases, and 20 bases lay between the germline ends. CDR3 region: CASTYSRGGGTDTQYF. The CDR3 nucleotides read TGTGCCAGCACCTACTCACGTGGGGGAGGAACAGATACGCAGTATTTT.

This clonotype was counted between two and nine times. This rearrangement joins TRBV29-1 to TRBJ1-6; 10 positions match TRBD1. The CDR3 covers 15 residues. Germline V gene data show CDR1 as SQVTM and CDR2 as ANQGSEA. V lost 6 bases to trimming and J lost 10 bases; unmatched junction nucleotides: 12. DNA for the CDR3: TGCAGCGTCCGCGGACAGGGGGGGCCACGGTCACCCCTCCACTTT. Its protein is CSVRGQGGPRSPLHF. Filled out from reference TRBV29-1 and TRBJ1-6, the complete variable domain reads SAVISQKPSRDICQRGTSLTIQCQVDSQVTMMFWYRQQPGQSLTLIATANQGSEATYESGFVIDKFPISRPNLTFSTLTVSNMSPEDSSIYLCSVRGQGGPRSPLHFGNGTRLTVT.

This clonotype was observed many times. This rearrangement joins TRBV6-1 to TRBJ1-6, with D uncertain. Trimming took 5 bases from V and 4 from J, leaving 12 bases between them. CDR1 MNHNS and CDR2 SASEGT come from the germline V gene. This CDR3 contains 15 residues. The CDR3 here is CASSPGMRYNSPLHF. The CDR3 DNA reads TGTGCCAGCAGTCCCGGGATGAGGTATAATTCACCCCTCCACTTT.